Below are 6 T cell receptor beta chains sequenced from a single sample in a study of control samples from healthy donors and cancer patients. Only in-frame clones appear in the TCRdb table, and some are missing; sequencing was by immunoSEQ multiplex PCR. The sample lists 110,000 or so clones, 70% to 85% seen once, with 6.5% in the top ten. Source material: blood. These receptors all come from a young man in good health.

V is TRBV7-9 and J is TRBJ2-2, with no clear D. Germline loops: CDR1 SEHNR, CDR2 FQNEAQ (reference sequence). CDR3 length: 13 residues. Trimming removed 0 bases at V and 8 bases at J, with 7 bases between. CDR3 region: CASSLAHLGELFF. The CDR3 DNA sequence: TGTGCCAGCAGCTTAGCCCACTTAGGGGAGCTGTTTTTT.

CDR3 in amino acids: CASSDPGYSWEQFF. The CDR3 DNA sequence: TGTGCCAGCAGCGATCCGGGATACTCCTGGGAGCAGTTCTTC. The V gene is TRBV5-8, the J gene TRBJ2-1; D perhaps matches TRBD2 (5 bases). CDR3 length: 14 amino acids. Germline V CDR1 and CDR2: SGHTS, YDEGEE. V was pared by 4 bases and J by 10 bases, with 18 bases between.

The gene calls are TRBV5-6 and TRBJ2-1; maybe TRBD1 (5 bases). This CDR3 spans 12 amino acids. Germline V gene data show CDR1 as SGHDT and CDR2 as YYEEEE. Trimming removed 5 bases at V and 4 bases at J, with 7 bases between. The CDR3 DNA sequence: TGTGCCAGCAGGGGGCGATACAATGAGCAGTTCTTC. This encodes CASRGRYNEQFF.

The J gene is TRBJ2-3, the V gene TRBV2; D unclear. The length of the CDR3 is 14 residues. Germline loops: CDR1 SNHLY, CDR2 FYNNEI. V lost 5 bases, J lost 2 bases, and 11 bases lay in between. The CDR3 region is CASSRVKNTDTQYF. As DNA, the CDR3 is TGTGCCAGCAGTCGGGTAAAAAACACAGATACGCAGTATTTT.

V is TRBV28 and J is TRBJ2-2, with D uncertain. CDR1 and CDR2 (germline): MDHEN, SYDVKM. The CDR3 is made up of 14 amino acids. V lost 10 bases and J lost 6, with 18 bases in between. The CDR3 coding sequence is TGTGCCACTACTATTTTTCGGGTACCCGGGGAGCTGTTTTTT. Its protein product is CATTIFRVPGELFF.

V usage is TRBV6-5 and J usage is TRBJ1-6, with a tentative D call TRBD1 (6 bases). Germline loops: CDR1 MNHEY, CDR2 SVGAGI. The V and J ends lost 3 bases and 10 bases respectively, with 13 bases between them. This CDR3 region has 14 residues. The CDR3 spells CASSYLDSESPLHF. CDR3 nucleotide sequence: TGTGCCAGCAGTTATCTGGACAGCGAATCACCCCTCCACTTT.